The 20 T cell receptor beta chains presented below share a single source sample, sequenced in a study of cytomegalovirus exposure and HLA in healthy donors. PCR involved 60 Vbeta and 13 Jbeta primers. The table came from immunoSEQ multiplex PCR; TCRdb's copy has only in-frame clones and leaves some out. The sample contains over 100,000 clones, roughly four fifths of which appear only once. Sequencing was performed on PBMCs. These receptors all come from a male donor in good health and CMV-seropositive.

This clone is medium-sized by share. The gene calls are TRBV18 and TRBJ2-1; TRBD2 agrees at 7 bases. Germline trimming cut 2 bases from V and 2 bases from J; bases unmatched to any gene: 3. Germline-derived CDR1 and CDR2 are KGHSH and LQKENI. The CDR3 covers 15 residues. CDR3 nucleotide sequence: TGTGCCAGCTCACCAGGGAGGGTCCCCTACAATGAGCAGTTCTTC. It translates to CASSPGRVPYNEQFF.

The V call is TRBV9, the J call TRBJ2-1, with TRBD2 matching 10 bases. The J segment lost 1 base and the V segment lost 2 bases, leaving 6 bases of the junction unmatched. CDR1 is SGDLS and CDR2 is YYNGEE in the germline V gene. There are 17 residues in the CDR3. The CDR3 bases are TGTGCCAGCAGCGTTCCTTTAGCGGGAGGATCCTACAATGAGCAGTTCTTC. Its protein is CASSVPLAGGSYNEQFF.

The chain is built from TRBV5-1 and TRBJ1-4; tentatively, D is TRBD1 (5 bases). The V gene's germline CDR1 is SGHRS and CDR2 YFSETQ. The length of the CDR3 is 15 residues. Trimming left V 4 bases short and J 8 bases short, with 18 bases between. In DNA, the CDR3 is TGCGCCAGCAGCCCCGCCGGGGGGGTGGAGGAAAAACTGTTTTTT. Translating it yields CASSPAGGVEEKLFF.

This clone has more than one count but fewer than ten. The chain has TRBV28 and TRBJ1-1, with D unresolved. This CDR3 is built from 11 residues. CDR1 MDHEN and CDR2 SYDVKM come from the germline V gene. Trimming shortened V by 2 bases and J by 6 bases, and 4 bases separated the two germline ends. The CDR3 loop reads CASSLVSEAFF. CDR3 nucleotides: TGTGCCAGCAGTTTAGTCTCTGAAGCTTTCTTT.

The chain uses TRBV5-1 and TRBJ2-3; a possible D gene is TRBD2 (7 bases). Trimming shortened V by 0 bases and J by 5 bases, and 10 bases separated the two germline ends. The CDR3 loop spans 14 amino acids. Germline assignment: CDR1 SGHRS and CDR2 YFSETQ. CDR3 amino acids: CASSLEGGQDTQYF. The CDR3 DNA sequence: TGCGCCAGCAGCTTGGAGGGGGGGCAAGATACGCAGTATTTT.

The gene calls are TRBV7-9 and TRBJ2-7; the match to TRBD2 covers 7 bases. The CDR3 is 19 residues long. CDR1 and CDR2 from the germline V gene are SEHNR and FQNEAQ (reference sequence). V lost 1 base, J lost 5 bases, and 20 bases stayed unmatched. As DNA, the CDR3 is TGTGCCAGCAGCTTAGGCGGAGCGGGACCCCAAAACTGGCTTAACGAGCAGTACTTC. Its protein is CASSLGGAGPQNWLNEQYF.

The chain recombines TRBV9 with TRBJ1-1; 9 positions agree with TRBD1. The V and J ends lost 0 bases and 11 bases, in that order; junction bases with no gene match: 5. The V gene's germline CDR1 is SGDLS and CDR2 YYNGEE. CDR3 length equals 13 residues. CDR3 DNA: TGTGCCAGCAGCGTAGAGGACAGGGGAATGGCTTTCTTT. Translated: CASSVEDRGMAFF.

The chain joins TRBV7-3 to TRBJ2-5, with D unresolved. CDR1 SGHTA and CDR2 FQGTGA come from the germline V gene. The CDR3 length is 13 residues. Trimming took 2 bases from V and 4 from J, leaving 8 bases between them. The CDR3, as DNA: TGTGCCAGCAGCTTAGGGCCAGGAGAGACCCAGTACTTC. Its protein product is CASSLGPGETQYF.

The chain couples TRBV18 to TRBJ2-7; D possibly corresponds to TRBD1 (5 bases). Trimming took off 3 bases at V and 3 bases at J, with 12 bases between the two ends. The CDR3 totals 14 residues. Germline loops: CDR1 KGHSH, CDR2 LQKENI. CDR3 in DNA: TGTGCCAGCTCACCCCCGACAGACAGCTACGAGCAGTACTTC. Amino acids: CASSPPTDSYEQYF.

This chain links TRBV15 with TRBJ2-3; possible D gene TRBD2, 5 bases. The germline V gene has CDR1 LNHNV and CDR2 YYDKDF (reference sequence). The CDR3 extends over 17 amino acids. The germline V and J ends were trimmed by 0 bases and 2 bases, with 15 bases remaining between them. DNA for the CDR3: TGTGCCACCAGCAGAGATGGGCGAGGGCAAGACACAGATACGCAGTATTTT. This codes for CATSRDGRGQDTDTQYF. The complete variable domain, with remaining parts taken from reference TRBV15 and TRBJ2-3, reads DAMVIQNPRYQVTQFGKPVTLSCSQTLNHNVMYWYQQKSSQAPKLLFHYYDKDFNNEADTPDNFQSRRPNTSFCFLDIRSPGLGDTAMYLCATSRDGRGQDTDTQYFGPGTRLTVL.

On this clone itself: The junction departs from the called germline gene at one end, perhaps through a read error. V is TRBV5-4 and J is TRBJ2-4; 9 bases line up with TRBD2. The germline V gene encodes CDR1 SGHNT and CDR2 YYREEE (reference sequence). CDR3 length: 16 residues. The CDR3, as DNA: TGTGCCAGCAGCTACGGGACTAGCAGAGCCAAAAACAGTCAGTACTTC. Protein: CASSYGTSRAKNSQYF. Full variable domain (rest looked up from reference TRBV5-4 and TRBJ2-4): ETGVTQSPTHLIKTRGQQVTLRCSSQSGHNTVSWYQQALGQGPQFIFQYYREEENGRGNFPPRFSGLQFPNYSSELNVNALELDDSALYLCASSYGTSRAKNSQYFGAGTRLSVL.

The rearrangement uses TRBV6-6 and TRBJ1-3; 8 bases are shared with TRBD1. There are 16 residues in the CDR3. Germline lookup yields CDR1 MNHNY and CDR2 SVGAGI (reference sequence). After removal of 6 bases from V and 0 bases from J, the junction contained 7 bases not matched to a gene. The CDR3 spells CASRDRDRISGNTIYF. CDR3 in DNA: TGTGCCAGCAGAGACCGGGACAGGATCTCTGGAAACACCATATATTTT.

CDR3 DNA sequence: TGTGCCAGCTCACCACCGAATCCGGGGAGCTCCTACGAGCAGTACTTC. As protein: CASSPPNPGSSYEQYF. The V call is TRBV18, the J call TRBJ2-7, with a possible D match to TRBD2 (5 bases). Trimming cost V 0 bases and J 0 bases, with 12 bases left between them. This CDR3 region has 16 residues. Per the germline V gene, CDR1 is KGHSH and CDR2 is LQKENI.

This clone has only one observation. The rearrangement joins TRBV19 to TRBJ2-1; the D gene is possibly TRBD1 (6 bases). There are 15 residues in the CDR3. CDR1 and CDR2 from the germline V gene are LNHDA and SQIVND (reference sequence). The CDR3 DNA sequence: TGTGCTACGCGCCCGGCCGTGGACAGAAGCAATGAGCAGTTCTTC. This sequence encodes CATRPAVDRSNEQFF. Using reference TRBV19 and TRBJ2-1 for the parts outside the CDR3, the full variable domain is DGGITQSPKYLFRKEGQNVTLSCEQNLNHDAMYWYRQDPGQGLRLIYYSQIVNDFQKGDIAEGYSVSREKKESFPLTVTSAQKNPTAFYLCATRPAVDRSNEQFFGPGTRLTVL.

This chain uses TRBV6-5 with TRBJ1-1; D is unclear. The V gene lost 1 base and the J gene lost 1 base, with 4 bases spanning the gap. The CDR3 runs to 13 residues. In germline, CDR1 is MNHEY, CDR2 SVGAGI. CDR3 coding DNA: TGTGCCAGCAGTTACTGGGCGAACACTGAAGCTTTCTTT. It yields the protein CASSYWANTEAFF.

CDR3 in amino acids: CASSIGGVAGASEQFF. For the CDR3, the DNA is TGTGCCAGTAGTATCGGTGGGGTAGCGGGAGCGAGTGAGCAGTTCTTC. The genes are TRBV19 and TRBJ2-1; 9 nucleotides match TRBD2. From germline, CDR1 is LNHDA and CDR2 SQIVND (reference sequence). V gave up 3 bases and J gave up 9 bases; unmatched junction bases: 12. This CDR3 comprises 16 residues.

The chain carries TRBV19 and TRBJ2-5; D is possibly TRBD2 (5 bases). This CDR3 has 16 residues. V was cut by 5 bases and J by 7 bases, with 23 bases left in between. CDR1 is LNHDA and CDR2 is SQIVND in the germline V gene (reference sequence). The CDR3 protein is CASSPSRMVGGGTQYF. DNA for the CDR3: TGTGCCAGTAGTCCATCTAGAATGGTCGGAGGAGGGACCCAGTACTTC.

This chain uses TRBV27 with TRBJ2-1; 10 bases agree with TRBD2. This CDR3 region has 15 residues. Per germline, CDR1 MNHEY and CDR2 SMNVEV (reference sequence). V lost 4 bases, J lost 5 bases, and 5 bases stayed unmatched. This CDR3 is CASSSSGRADNEQFF. CDR3 coding DNA: TGTGCCAGCAGTTCGAGCGGGAGGGCCGACAATGAGCAGTTCTTC.

The rearrangement links TRBV19 to TRBJ2-2; maybe TRBD1 (6 bases). The germline V gene encodes CDR1 LNHDA and CDR2 SQIVND (reference sequence). Trimming left V 2 bases short and J 4 bases short, with 8 bases between. The CDR3 totals 14 residues. CDR3 sequence reads: CASSITGITGELFF. CDR3 sequence (DNA): TGTGCCAGTAGTATAACAGGGATCACCGGGGAGCTGTTTTTT.

The chain couples TRBV9 to TRBJ2-1; 8 positions match TRBD2. CDR3 length equals 16 residues. V was pared by 0 bases and J by 11 bases, with 13 bases of the junction left unmatched. Germline V gene sequence: CDR1 SGDLS, CDR2 YYNGEE. The DNA of the CDR3 is TGTGCCAGCAGCGTAGGAACTAGCGGCCTAGGGGGTCAGCAGTTCTTC. This translates into CASSVGTSGLGGQQFF.